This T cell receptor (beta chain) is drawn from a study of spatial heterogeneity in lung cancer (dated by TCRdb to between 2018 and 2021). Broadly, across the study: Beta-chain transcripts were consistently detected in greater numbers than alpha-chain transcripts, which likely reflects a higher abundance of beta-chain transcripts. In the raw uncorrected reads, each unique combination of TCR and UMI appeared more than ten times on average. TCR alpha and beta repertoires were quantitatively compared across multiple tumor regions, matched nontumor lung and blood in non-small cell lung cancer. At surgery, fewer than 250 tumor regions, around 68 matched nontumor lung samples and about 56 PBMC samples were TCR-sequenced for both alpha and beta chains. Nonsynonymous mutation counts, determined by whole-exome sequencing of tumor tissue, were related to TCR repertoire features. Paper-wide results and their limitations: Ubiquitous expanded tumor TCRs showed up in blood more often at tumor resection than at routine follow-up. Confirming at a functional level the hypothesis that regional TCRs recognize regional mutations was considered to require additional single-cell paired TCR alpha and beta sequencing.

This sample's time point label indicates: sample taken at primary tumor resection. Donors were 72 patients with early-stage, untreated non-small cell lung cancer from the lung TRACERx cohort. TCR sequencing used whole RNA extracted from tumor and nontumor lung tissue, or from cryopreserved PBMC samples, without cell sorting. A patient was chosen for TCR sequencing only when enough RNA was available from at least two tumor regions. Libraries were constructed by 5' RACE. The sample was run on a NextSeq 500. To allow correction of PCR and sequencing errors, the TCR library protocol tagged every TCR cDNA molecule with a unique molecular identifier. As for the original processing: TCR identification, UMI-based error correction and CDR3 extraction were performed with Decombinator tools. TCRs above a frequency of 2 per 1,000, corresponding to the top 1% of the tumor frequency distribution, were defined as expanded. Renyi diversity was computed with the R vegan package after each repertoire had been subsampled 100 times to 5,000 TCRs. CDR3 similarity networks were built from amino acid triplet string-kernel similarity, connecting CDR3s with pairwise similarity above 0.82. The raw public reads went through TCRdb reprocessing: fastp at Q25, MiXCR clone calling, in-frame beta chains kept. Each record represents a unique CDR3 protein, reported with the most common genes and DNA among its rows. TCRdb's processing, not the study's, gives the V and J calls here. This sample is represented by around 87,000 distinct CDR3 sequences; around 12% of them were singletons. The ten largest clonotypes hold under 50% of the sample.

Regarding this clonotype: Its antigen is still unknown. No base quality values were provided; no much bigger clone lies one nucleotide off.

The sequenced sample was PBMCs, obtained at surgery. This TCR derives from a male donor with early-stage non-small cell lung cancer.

The CDR3 here reads CASSYGRASNQPQHF. The DNA is as follows: TGTGCCAGCAGTTATGGGAGGGCGAGCAATCAGCCCCAGCATTTT. The chain is assembled from TRBV6-6 and TRBJ1-5; no confident D gene assignment can be made. V loses 3 bases, J loses 1 base, and the germline ends lie 10 bases apart. CDR1 MNHNY and CDR2 SVGAGI are derived from the germline V gene (reference sequence). From the cysteine up to the phenylalanine, the CDR3 has a length of 15 residues. Just the 45-base CDR3 DNA is kept, in frame starting at base 1.